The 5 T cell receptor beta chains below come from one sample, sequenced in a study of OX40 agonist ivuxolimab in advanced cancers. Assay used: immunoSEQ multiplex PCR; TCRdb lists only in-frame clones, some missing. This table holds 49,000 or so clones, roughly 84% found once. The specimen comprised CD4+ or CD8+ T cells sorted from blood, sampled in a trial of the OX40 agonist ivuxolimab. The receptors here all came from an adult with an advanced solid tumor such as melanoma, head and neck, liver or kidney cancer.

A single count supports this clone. CDR3 region: CASSPNSGVGTEAFF. The CDR3 coding sequence is TGCGCCAGCAGCCCCAATTCAGGGGTAGGAACTGAAGCTTTCTTT. The rearrangement links TRBV5-1 to TRBJ1-1, with D perhaps TRBD1 (6 bases). The CDR3 runs 15 residues. The V and J ends lost 4 bases and 5 bases respectively, with 18 bases between them. Germline V lookup: CDR1 SGHRS, CDR2 YFSETQ.

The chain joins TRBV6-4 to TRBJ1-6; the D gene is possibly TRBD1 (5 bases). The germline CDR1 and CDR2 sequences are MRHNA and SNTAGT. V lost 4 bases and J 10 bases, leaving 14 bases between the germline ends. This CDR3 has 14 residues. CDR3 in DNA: TGTGCCAGCAGTGCAGAGGGTCAGGGATCACCCCTCCACTTT. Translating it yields CASSAEGQGSPLHF.

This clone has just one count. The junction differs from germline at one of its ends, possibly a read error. The CDR3 nucleotides are TGTGCCAGTGGTATGGGTTACGAGCAGTACTTC. The encoded protein is CASGMGYEQYF. J is TRBJ2-7 and V is TRBV19; the D is unclear. This CDR3 region has 11 residues. The germline gives CDR1 LNHDA, CDR2 SQIVND (reference sequence).

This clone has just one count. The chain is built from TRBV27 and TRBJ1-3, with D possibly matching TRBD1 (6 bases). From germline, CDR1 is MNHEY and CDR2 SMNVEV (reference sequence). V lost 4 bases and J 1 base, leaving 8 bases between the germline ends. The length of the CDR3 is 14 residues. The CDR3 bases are TGTGCCAGCAGTTCAGGGGTTTCTGGAAACACCATATATTTT. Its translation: CASSSGVSGNTIYF.

CDR3 residues: CASSRTGLGQPQHF. Written as DNA, the CDR3 is TGTGCCAGCAGTCGGACAGGTCTCGGTCAGCCCCAGCATTTT. This chain uses TRBV6-5 with TRBJ1-5, with 7 positions matching TRBD1. CDR3 length: 14 residues. J gave up 6 bases and V 5 bases, and 7 bases lay outside the gene matches. Germline V gene lookup returns CDR1 MNHEY and CDR2 SVGAGI.